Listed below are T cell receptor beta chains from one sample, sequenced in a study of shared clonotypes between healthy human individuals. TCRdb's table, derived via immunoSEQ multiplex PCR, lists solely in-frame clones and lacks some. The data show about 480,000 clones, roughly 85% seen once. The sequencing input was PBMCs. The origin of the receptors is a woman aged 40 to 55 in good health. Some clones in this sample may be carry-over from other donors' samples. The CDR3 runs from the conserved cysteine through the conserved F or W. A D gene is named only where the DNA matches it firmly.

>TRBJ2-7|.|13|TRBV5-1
CASSLDSGRAEYF
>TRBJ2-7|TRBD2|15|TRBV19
CASSIQLATYYEQYF
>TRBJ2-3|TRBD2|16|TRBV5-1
CASSPPTSGSTDTQYF
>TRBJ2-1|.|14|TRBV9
CASSAQTGYNEQFF
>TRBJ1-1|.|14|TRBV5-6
CASSFGQGNTEAFF
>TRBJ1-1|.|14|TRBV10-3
CAISESKGNTEAFF
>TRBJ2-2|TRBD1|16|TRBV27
CASTQGGTGVTGELFF
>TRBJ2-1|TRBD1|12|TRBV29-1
CSVEARGWEQFF
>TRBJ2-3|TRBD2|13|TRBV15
CATSRDTSGRSGF
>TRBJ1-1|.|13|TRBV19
CASSGTRDTEAFF
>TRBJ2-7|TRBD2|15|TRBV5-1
CASKKLAGEAYEQYF
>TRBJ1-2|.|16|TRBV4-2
CASSPGGNREGYGYTF
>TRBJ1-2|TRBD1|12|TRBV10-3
CAIRGQNYGYTF
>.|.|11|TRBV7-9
CASSISYEQYF
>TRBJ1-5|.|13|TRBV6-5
CASSGAHNQPQHF
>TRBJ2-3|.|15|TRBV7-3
CASSGGALLTDTQYF
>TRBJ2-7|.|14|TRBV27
CASSFEGGAYEQYF
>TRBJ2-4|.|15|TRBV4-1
CASSQGLVAKNIQYF
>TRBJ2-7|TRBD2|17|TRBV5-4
CASRPGGTSVRAYEQYF
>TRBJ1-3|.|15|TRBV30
CAWNRGGLSGNTIYF
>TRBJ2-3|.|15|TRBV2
CASSEVGRGTDTQYF
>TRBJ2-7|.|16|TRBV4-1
CASSQASGLGPYEQYF
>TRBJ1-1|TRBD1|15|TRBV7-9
CASRQSGGQDTEAFF
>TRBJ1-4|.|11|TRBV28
CASSSLGKLFF
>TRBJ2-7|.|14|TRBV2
CASTLWGRTYEQYF
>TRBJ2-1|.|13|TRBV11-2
CASSLDHLDEQFF
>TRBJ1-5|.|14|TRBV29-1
CSVDMGGGNQPQHF
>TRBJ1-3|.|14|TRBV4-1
CASKKRDSGNTIYF
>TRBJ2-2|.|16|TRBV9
CASSAPGGSNTGELFF
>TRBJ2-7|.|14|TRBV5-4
CASSSLTGAYEQYF
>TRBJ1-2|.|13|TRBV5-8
CASSFRQYSGYTF
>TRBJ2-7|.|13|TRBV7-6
CASSLNGPYERYF
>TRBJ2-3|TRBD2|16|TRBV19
CASSHVAGGDADTQYF